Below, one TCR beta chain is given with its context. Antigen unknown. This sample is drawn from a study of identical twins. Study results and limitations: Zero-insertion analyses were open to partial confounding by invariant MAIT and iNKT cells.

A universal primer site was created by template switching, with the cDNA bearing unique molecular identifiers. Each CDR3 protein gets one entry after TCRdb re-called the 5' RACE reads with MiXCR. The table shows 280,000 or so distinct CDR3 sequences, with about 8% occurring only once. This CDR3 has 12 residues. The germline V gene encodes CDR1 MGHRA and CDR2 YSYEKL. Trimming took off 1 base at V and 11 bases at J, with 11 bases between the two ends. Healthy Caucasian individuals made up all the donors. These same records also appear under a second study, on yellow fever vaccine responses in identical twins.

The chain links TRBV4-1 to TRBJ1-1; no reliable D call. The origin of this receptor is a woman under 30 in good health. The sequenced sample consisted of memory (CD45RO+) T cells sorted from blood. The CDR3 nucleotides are TGCGCCAGCAGCCAAGGCTTGGGTTGGGCTTTCTTT. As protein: CASSQGLGWAFF.